This T cell receptor (beta chain) is from a study of post-analysis software for immune sequencing data. Study overall: Relapsing-remitting, secondary progressive and progressive-relapsing multiple sclerosis were all included among the disease courses.

cDNA libraries of TCR beta carried unique molecular identifiers. TCRdb processed the PCR reads anew with MiXCR; each CDR3 protein has one entry. The profile shows 250,000 to 300,000 distinct CDR3 sequences, 30% to 45% of them singletons. For this clonotype: Its matching antigen is unknown.

Whole-study findings and limits: The five TRBV segments detected at higher frequency in patients than in controls included TRBV5-6, TRBV5-1 and TRBV20-1. Clustering by F measure revealed strong co-clustering among samples prepared together in one batch. Multiple sclerosis patients had significantly lower normalized Chao1 diversity than controls.

The germline CDR1 and CDR2 sequences are MNHEY and SVGAGI. The junction had 5 bases not matched to a gene; V was cut back by 5 bases and J by 0 bases. The CDR3 extends over 16 amino acids. This chain links TRBV6-5 with TRBJ1-5; 9 nucleotides align to TRBD1. This TCR was sampled from a girl aged 5-17 years with multiple sclerosis. Material for sequencing was blood. The DNA for the CDR3 is TGTGCCAGCAGTCCGGGACAGGGTCGTAGCAATCAGCCCCAGCATTTT. As protein: CASSPGQGRSNQPQHF.